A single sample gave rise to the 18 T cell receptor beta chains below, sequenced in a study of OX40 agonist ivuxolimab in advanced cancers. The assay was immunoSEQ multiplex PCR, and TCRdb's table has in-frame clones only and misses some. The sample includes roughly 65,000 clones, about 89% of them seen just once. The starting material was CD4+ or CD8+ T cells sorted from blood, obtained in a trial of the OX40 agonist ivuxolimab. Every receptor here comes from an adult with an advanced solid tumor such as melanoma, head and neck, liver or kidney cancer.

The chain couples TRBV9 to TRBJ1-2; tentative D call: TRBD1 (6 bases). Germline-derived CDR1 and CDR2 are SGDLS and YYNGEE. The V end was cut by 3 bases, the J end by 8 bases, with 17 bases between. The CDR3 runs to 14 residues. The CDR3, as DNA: TGTGCCAGCAGCGAACAGGGTCTGTTTGGAGGCTACACCTTC. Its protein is CASSEQGLFGGYTF.

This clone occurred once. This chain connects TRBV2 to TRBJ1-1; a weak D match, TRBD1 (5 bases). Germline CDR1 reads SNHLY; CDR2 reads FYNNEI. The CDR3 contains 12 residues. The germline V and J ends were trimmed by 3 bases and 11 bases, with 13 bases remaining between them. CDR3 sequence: CASSEGVPRAFF. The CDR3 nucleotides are TGTGCCAGCAGTGAGGGGGTTCCCCGGGCTTTCTTT.

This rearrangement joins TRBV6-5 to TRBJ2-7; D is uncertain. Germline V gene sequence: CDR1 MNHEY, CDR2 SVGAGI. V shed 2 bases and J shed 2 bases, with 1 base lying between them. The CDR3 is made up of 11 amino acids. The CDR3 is CASSYPYEQYF. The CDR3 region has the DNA TGTGCCAGCAGTTACCCCTACGAGCAGTACTTC.

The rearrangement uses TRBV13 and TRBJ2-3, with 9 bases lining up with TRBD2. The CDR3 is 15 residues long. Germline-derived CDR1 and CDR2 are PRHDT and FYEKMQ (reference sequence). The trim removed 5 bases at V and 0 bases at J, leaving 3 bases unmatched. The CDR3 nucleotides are TGTGCCAGCAGCCGAAGCGGGAGGAGCACAGATACGCAGTATTTT. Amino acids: CASSRSGRSTDTQYF. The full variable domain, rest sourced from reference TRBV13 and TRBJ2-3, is AAGVIQSPRHLIKEKRETATLKCYPIPRHDTVYWYQQGPGQDPQFLISFYEKMQSDKGSIPDRFSAQQFSDYHSELNMSSLELGDSALYFCASSRSGRSTDTQYFGPGTRLTVL.

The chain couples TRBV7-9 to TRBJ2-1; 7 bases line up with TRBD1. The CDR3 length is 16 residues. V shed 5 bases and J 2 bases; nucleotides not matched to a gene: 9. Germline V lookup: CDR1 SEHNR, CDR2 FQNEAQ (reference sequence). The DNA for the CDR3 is TGTGCCAGCAGCGCCTATGGACAGGTTCCCTACAATGAGCAGTTCTTC. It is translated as CASSAYGQVPYNEQFF.

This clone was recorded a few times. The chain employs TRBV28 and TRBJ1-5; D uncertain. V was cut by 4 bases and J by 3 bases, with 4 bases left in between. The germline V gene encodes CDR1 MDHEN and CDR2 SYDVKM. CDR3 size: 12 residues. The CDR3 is CASSSFNQPQHF. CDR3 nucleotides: TGTGCCAGCAGTTCTTTCAATCAGCCCCAGCATTTT.

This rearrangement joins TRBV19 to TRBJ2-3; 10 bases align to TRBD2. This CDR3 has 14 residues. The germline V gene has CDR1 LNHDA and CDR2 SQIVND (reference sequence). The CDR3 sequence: CATQGAGGADTQYF. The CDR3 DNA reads TGTGCAACCCAAGGAGCGGGAGGGGCGGATACGCAGTATTTT. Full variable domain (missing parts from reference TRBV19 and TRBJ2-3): DGGITQSPKYLFRKEGQNVTLSCEQNLNHDAMYWYRQDPGQGLRLIYYSQIVNDFQKGDIAEGYSVSREKKESFPLTVTSAQKNPTAFYLCATQGAGGADTQYFGPGTRLTVL.

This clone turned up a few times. The CDR3 coding sequence is TGTGCCAGCAGCCCACAGGGGGGGAATCAGCCCCAGCATTTT. It encodes CASSPQGGNQPQHF. The chain couples TRBV6-5 to TRBJ1-5; TRBD1 matches 8 bases. The V gene end was trimmed by 6 bases and the J gene end by 4 bases; junction bases not matched to a gene: 5. There are 14 residues in the CDR3. Germline CDR1 MNHEY, CDR2 SVGAGI.

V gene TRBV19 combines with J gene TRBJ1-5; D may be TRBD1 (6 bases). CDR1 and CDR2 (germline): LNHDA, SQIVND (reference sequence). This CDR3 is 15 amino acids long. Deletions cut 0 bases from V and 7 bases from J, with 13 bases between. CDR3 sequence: CASSIERRGSQPQHF. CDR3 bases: TGTGCCAGTAGTATAGAGAGGAGGGGGTCGCAGCCCCAGCATTTT.

CDR3 loop: CSVGRGGTGTDTQYF. The CDR3 coding sequence is TGCAGCGTTGGGCGCGGGGGAACAGGCACAGATACGCAGTATTTT. The chain is built from TRBV29-1 and TRBJ2-3; TRBD2 aligns across 7 bases. Trimming cost V 4 bases and J 1 base; bases outside gene matches: 8. The V gene's germline CDR1 is SQVTM and CDR2 ANQGSEA. This CDR3 is built from 15 residues.

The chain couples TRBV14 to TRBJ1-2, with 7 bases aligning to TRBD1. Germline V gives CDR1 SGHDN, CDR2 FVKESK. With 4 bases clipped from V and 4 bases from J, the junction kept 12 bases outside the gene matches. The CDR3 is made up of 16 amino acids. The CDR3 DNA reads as TGTGCCAGCAGCCTCGACAGGGAGGGTAATTCCTATGGCTACACCTTC. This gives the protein CASSLDREGNSYGYTF.

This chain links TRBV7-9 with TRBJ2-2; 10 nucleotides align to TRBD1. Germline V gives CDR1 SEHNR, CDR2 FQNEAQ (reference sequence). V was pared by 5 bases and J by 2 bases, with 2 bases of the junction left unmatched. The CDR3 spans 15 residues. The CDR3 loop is CASSVTGGNTGELFF. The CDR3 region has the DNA TGTGCCAGCAGCGTGACAGGGGGCAACACCGGGGAGCTGTTTTTT.

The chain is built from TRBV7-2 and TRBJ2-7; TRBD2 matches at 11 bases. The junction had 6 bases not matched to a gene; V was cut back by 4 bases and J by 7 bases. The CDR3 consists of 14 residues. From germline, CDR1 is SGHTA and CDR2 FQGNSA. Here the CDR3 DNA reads TGTGCCAGCAGCTCGACTAGCGGGACAAGGGAGCAGTACTTC. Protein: CASSSTSGTREQYF.

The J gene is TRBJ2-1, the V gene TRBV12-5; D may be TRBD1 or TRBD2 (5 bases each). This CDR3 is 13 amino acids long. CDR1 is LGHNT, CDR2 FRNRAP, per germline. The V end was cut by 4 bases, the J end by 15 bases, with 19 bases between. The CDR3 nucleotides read TGTGCTAGTGGTTCGACCGCGCCGGGACCGGCGTTCTTC. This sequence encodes CASGSTAPGPAFF.

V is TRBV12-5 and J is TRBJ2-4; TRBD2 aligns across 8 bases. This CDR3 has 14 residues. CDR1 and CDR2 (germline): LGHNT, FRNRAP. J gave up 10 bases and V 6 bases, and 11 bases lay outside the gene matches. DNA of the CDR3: TGTGCTAGTGGACCTGACGGGAGGGCCGAGATTCAGTACTTC. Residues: CASGPDGRAEIQYF.

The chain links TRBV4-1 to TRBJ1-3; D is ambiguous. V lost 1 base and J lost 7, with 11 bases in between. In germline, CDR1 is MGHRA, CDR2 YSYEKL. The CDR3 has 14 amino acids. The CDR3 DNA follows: TGCGCCAGCAGCCAAGGGTCGGACTGGAACACCATATATTTT. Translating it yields CASSQGSDWNTIYF.

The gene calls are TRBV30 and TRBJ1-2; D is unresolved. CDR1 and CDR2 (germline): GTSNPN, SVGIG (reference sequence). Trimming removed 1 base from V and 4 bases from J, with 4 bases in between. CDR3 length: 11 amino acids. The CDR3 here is CAWSGSYGYTF. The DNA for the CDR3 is TGTGCCTGGAGTGGCAGCTATGGCTACACCTTC.

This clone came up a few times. CDR3 protein: CASSQDSRGPGETQYF. CDR3 sequence (DNA): TGTGCCAGCAGCCAAGATTCGAGGGGGCCGGGGGAGACCCAGTACTTC. The chain is built from TRBV14 and TRBJ2-5, with 7 nucleotides matching TRBD1. Trimming at V came to 0 bases and at J to 5 bases, leaving 9 bases not matched to a gene. The CDR3 spans 16 residues. Germline V gene data show CDR1 as SGHDN and CDR2 as FVKESK.